This TCR beta chain was captured by sequencing in a study of shared clonotypes between healthy human individuals. Study at large: Donors, aged 18 to 49, were a couple of women and three men. The study, taken as a whole, reports: Compared with memory subsets, naive subsets generally had larger estimated richness.

About this clone itself: What it binds is unknown.

Method: immunoSEQ multiplex PCR; TCRdb's copy keeps in-frame clones and lacks some. The data show approximately 320,000 clones, 74% seen once. Germline V lookup: CDR1 GTSNPN, CDR2 SVGIG (reference sequence). The J segment lost 8 bases and the V segment lost 0 bases, leaving 4 bases of the junction unmatched. This CDR3 region has 13 residues. Into CD45RA+ naive and CD45RA-negative memory subsets, the CD4+ cells were split. Input material: memory CD4+ T cells sorted from blood. Subset indicated: CD45RA-negative fraction. The rearrangement joins TRBV30 to TRBJ1-2, with 9 bases aligning to TRBD1. The origin of this receptor is a man under 40 in good health. The CDR3 sequence is CAWSVRTGVGYTF. The CDR3 coding sequence is TGTGCCTGGAGTGTCCGGACAGGGGTCGGCTACACCTTC.